The TCR beta chain described here comes from a study of blood T cell repertoires in COVID-19. As for the study in general: Spain, Italy and the United States supplied samples that represented acute and convalescent COVID-19. Nucleic acid was either cDNA or gDNA, and it came from T cells, B-cell-depleted T cells, or PBMCs.

In the original workflow: Amplification from reference gene primers served as the basis for estimated nucleated cell counts. The assay was immunoSEQ multiplex PCR, and TCRdb's table has in-frame clones only and misses some. V, J and clone size reflect that table, while D and trimming were determined from the DNA. The sample shows 200,000 to 250,000 clones, 80% of them seen only once. Germline CDR1 and CDR2: MNHNY and SVGAGI (reference sequence). CDR3 length equals 15 residues. V was pared by 2 bases and J by 7 bases, with 15 bases between. J is TRBJ1-5 and V is TRBV6-6; weak D call: TRBD1 (6 bases). This sequence was found in a human donor in a cohort sampled during active COVID-19. Sample: peripheral blood. CDR3 protein: CASSYPTGLRQPQHF. The CDR3 DNA reads as TGTGCCAGCAGTTACCCGACAGGTCTAAGGCAGCCCCAGCATTTT.